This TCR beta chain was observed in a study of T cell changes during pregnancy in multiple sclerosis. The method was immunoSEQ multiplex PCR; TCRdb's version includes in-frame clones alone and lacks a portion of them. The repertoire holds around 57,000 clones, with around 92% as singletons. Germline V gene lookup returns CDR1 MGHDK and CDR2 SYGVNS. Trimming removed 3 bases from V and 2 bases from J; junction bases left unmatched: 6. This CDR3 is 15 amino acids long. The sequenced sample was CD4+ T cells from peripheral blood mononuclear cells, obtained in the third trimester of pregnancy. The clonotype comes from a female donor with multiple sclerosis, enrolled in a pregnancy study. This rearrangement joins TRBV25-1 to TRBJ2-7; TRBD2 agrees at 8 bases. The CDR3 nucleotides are TGTGCCAGCAGTGAGGAAACTAGCGGCACCTACGAGCAGTACTTC. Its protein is CASSEETSGTYEQYF.